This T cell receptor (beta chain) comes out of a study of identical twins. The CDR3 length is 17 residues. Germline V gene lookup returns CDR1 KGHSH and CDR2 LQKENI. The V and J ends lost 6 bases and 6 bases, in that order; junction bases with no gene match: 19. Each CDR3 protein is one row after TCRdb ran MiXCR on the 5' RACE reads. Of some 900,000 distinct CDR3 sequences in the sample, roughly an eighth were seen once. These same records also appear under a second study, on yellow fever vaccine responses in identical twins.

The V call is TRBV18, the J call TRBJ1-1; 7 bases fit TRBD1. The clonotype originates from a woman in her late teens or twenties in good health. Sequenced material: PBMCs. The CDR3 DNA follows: TGTGCCAGCTCGCCCGCGACAGGGAGTGTAGCTAGCGCTGAAGCTTTCTTT. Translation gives CASSPATGSVASAEAFF.